Shown below are 5 T cell receptor beta chains from a single sample sequenced in a study of T cells after yellow fever vaccination. Each CDR3 protein is one row after TCRdb ran MiXCR on the 5' RACE reads. The repertoire has around 350,000 distinct CDR3 sequences, approximately 10% of them found once; the top ten carry more than 15%. Sample: PBMCs, taken on the day of the first yellow fever vaccination. Every receptor here comes from a man aged 18 to 30 who received the YFV17D yellow fever vaccine.

The sample holds many counts of this clonotype. V usage is TRBV5-1 and J usage is TRBJ1-1; no clear D. CDR3 length: 13 amino acids. V was clipped by 4 bases and J by 0 bases, with 7 bases between them. CDR1 and CDR2 from the germline V gene are SGHRS and YFSETQ. The CDR3 DNA reads as TGCGCCAGCAGCCGCAGTATGAACACTGAAGCTTTCTTT. Its translation: CASSRSMNTEAFF.

This chain joins TRBV12-3 or TRBV12-4 and TRBJ2-3; 9 nucleotides match TRBD1. J was trimmed by 0 bases and V by 11 bases; bases with no gene match: 18. There are 18 residues in the CDR3. CDR3 DNA sequence: TGTGCCTTCACTCCCCTGTCTTTGACAGGGGGTAGCACAGATACGCAGTATTTT. Encoded protein: CAFTPLSLTGGSTDTQYF.

This chain connects TRBV5-6 to TRBJ2-3, with TRBD1 matching over 8 bases. The V gene end was trimmed by 6 bases and the J gene end by 1 base; junction bases not matched to a gene: 7. Germline V gene data show CDR1 as SGHDT and CDR2 as YYEEEE. The CDR3 is made up of 15 amino acids. The CDR3 DNA reads as TGTGCCAGCACTAGACAGGGGCAGCGCACAGATACGCAGTATTTT. As protein: CASTRQGQRTDTQYF.

This clonotype has only a few counts. The rearrangement links TRBV15 to TRBJ1-5, with a tentative D call TRBD1 (6 bases). The length of the CDR3 is 18 residues. Germline V gene sequence: CDR1 LNHNV, CDR2 YYDKDF (reference sequence). Trimming took off 0 bases at V and 0 bases at J, with 15 bases between the two ends. The CDR3 DNA is TGTGCCACCAGCAGAGATGGAGGGGGGAAATATAGCAATCAGCCCCAGCATTTT. The encoded protein is CATSRDGGGKYSNQPQHF.

The V call is TRBV19, the J call TRBJ2-7; D is uncertain. Per germline, CDR1 LNHDA and CDR2 SQIVND (reference sequence). There are 15 residues in the CDR3. V shed 6 bases and J shed 7 bases, with 22 bases lying between them. Here the CDR3 reads CASRIVGSGVGEQYF. As DNA, the CDR3 is TGTGCCAGTAGGATCGTTGGCAGTGGAGTCGGGGAGCAGTACTTC.